This TCR beta chain was identified in a study of siplizumab effects on memory and regulatory T cells. Findings and caveats of the study: No more than a minor fraction of alloreactive clones could be traced back to unstimulated subsets.

Trimming left V 6 bases short and J 3 bases short, with 10 bases between. CDR3 size: 13 residues. Germline lookup yields CDR1 SEHNR and CDR2 FQNEAQ (reference sequence). Repertoires were generated with immunoSEQ multiplex PCR, while TCRdb's copy carries only in-frame clones and drops some. The table shows roughly 92,000 clones, with 94% occurring only once. With respect to this clone: Antigen: not known.

V usage is TRBV7-9 and J usage is TRBJ2-3; D is ambiguous. The clonotype originates from a human donor in good health. The sequencing input was non-Treg CD4+ T cells sorted from blood. The CDR3 DNA reads as TGTGCCAGCAGGTACCCACTGACAGATACGCAGTATTTT. Residues: CASRYPLTDTQYF.